Following are 13 T cell receptor beta chains from one sample sequenced in a study of regulatory T cells in long-lasting Graves disease. Both iRepertoire HTBI primers and Arm-PCR of CDR3 regions were used to build the TCR beta libraries. Each CDR3 protein is one row after TCRdb ran MiXCR on the multiplex PCR reads. The table lists 400,000 to 500,000 distinct CDR3 sequences, 14% of them singletons. Documented time point: newly diagnosed GD, antithyroid drugs for less than 3 months. Scientists built the TCR library using RNA that was extracted from PBMCs. These data were also reused for a study on T cells in Graves' hyperthyroidism and ophthalmopathy.

The source was peripheral blood mononuclear cells (PBMCs), collected at new diagnosis, from a patient treated with antithyroid drugs. These receptors all stem from a woman aged 50 to 60 with Graves disease.

This clonotype was counted at least ten times. V usage is TRBV10-3 and J usage is TRBJ2-1, with TRBD2 matching over 14 bases. The V gene end was trimmed by 0 bases and the J gene end by 5 bases; junction bases not matched to a gene: 3. This CDR3 has 17 residues. Germline values: CDR1 ENHRY, CDR2 SYGVKD. The CDR3, as DNA: TGTGCCATCAGTGAGTCAGGACTAGCGGGAGGCCACAATGAGCAGTTCTTC. Translation: CAISESGLAGGHNEQFF.

The table lists this clonotype with a few counts. The chain joins TRBV2 to TRBJ1-4; possible D gene TRBD1, 6 bases. The V end lost 8 bases, the J end lost 8 bases, and 18 bases lay between the germline ends. Germline CDR1 is SNHLY and CDR2 is FYNNEI. The CDR3 loop spans 14 amino acids. In DNA, the CDR3 is TGTGCCAGCTTAGAGGGGGTTTTGGGGGAAAAACTGTTTTTT. Translating gives CASLEGVLGEKLFF.

This clonotype was found many times. This chain links TRBV10-1 with TRBJ2-5; 7 bases agree with TRBD1. V was clipped by 3 bases and J by 1 base; unmatched bases: 8. This CDR3 is 16 amino acids long. Germline CDR1 is WNHNN and CDR2 is SYGVQD (reference sequence). The CDR3 DNA is TGCGCCAGCAGTGAAGACCCAGGGACAGCCCAAGAGACCCAGTACTTC. It encodes CASSEDPGTAQETQYF.

This clonotype occurred many times. The V and J genes are TRBV12-3 or TRBV12-4 and TRBJ2-7, with a weak D call TRBD1 (5 bases). The V end lost 4 bases, the J end lost 2 bases, and 15 bases lay between the germline ends. The CDR3 is made up of 15 amino acids. CDR3 sequence reads: CASSYVDTVAYEQYF. The CDR3 DNA sequence: TGTGCCAGCAGTTACGTGGACACTGTGGCCTACGAGCAGTACTTC.

This clonotype has only a few counts. At one boundary the junction diverges from the germline segment, which might be a read error. This chain uses TRBV3-1 with TRBJ2-2; D is possibly TRBD1 or TRBD2 (6 bases each). The CDR3 loop spans 17 amino acids. CDR1 LGHDT and CDR2 YNNKEL come from the germline V gene (reference sequence). This CDR3 is CASSRSHQQGYGGELVF. The CDR3 region has the DNA TGTGCCAGCAGCCGAAGTCACCAACAGGGATATGGCGGGGAGCTGGTTTTT.

This clonotype has ten or more counts. This sequence joins TRBV12-5 and TRBJ2-5; D call uncertain. Germline CDR1 is LGHNT and CDR2 is FRNRAP. CDR3 size: 16 residues. The ends were cut back, 0 bases at V and 4 bases at J, with 15 bases in the middle. The CDR3 region has the DNA TGTGCTAGTGGTTTGGTATTTTCATTAGGAACAGAGACCCAGTACTTC. It translates to CASGLVFSLGTETQYF.

The gene calls are TRBV7-3 and TRBJ2-2, with TRBD2 identical over 8 bases. CDR1 and CDR2 from the germline V gene are SGHTA and FQGTGA. There are 14 residues in the CDR3. V lost 4 bases to trimming and J lost 4 bases; unmatched junction nucleotides: 2. The CDR3 is CASSSGTSTGELFF. In nucleotides, the CDR3 is TGTGCCAGCAGCTCCGGGACTAGCACCGGGGAGCTGTTTTTT.

This clonotype has at least ten counts. The rearrangement links TRBV5-1 to TRBJ1-2; TRBD1 might be the D (5 bases). From germline, CDR1 is SGHRS and CDR2 YFSETQ. V was trimmed by 3 bases and J by 6 bases, leaving 21 bases between them. The CDR3 is 16 residues long. In nucleotides, the CDR3 is TGCGCCAGCAGCTCCAGGGAGGACGTACCCGGGGATGGCTACACCTTC. It yields the protein CASSSREDVPGDGYTF.

This clonotype was counted many times. V gene TRBV30 combines with J gene TRBJ1-5; 12 bases are a match to TRBD1. Germline CDR1 and CDR2: GTSNPN and SVGIG (reference sequence). The CDR3 totals 15 residues. The V and J ends lost 4 bases and 7 bases, in that order; junction bases with no gene match: 8. For the CDR3, the DNA is TGTGCCTGGACTCCCGGGACAGGGGGCCGGCAGCCCCAGCATTTT. Translating gives CAWTPGTGGRQPQHF. Using reference TRBV30 and TRBJ1-5 for the parts outside the CDR3, the full variable domain is SQTIHQWPATLVQPVGSPLSLECTVEGTSNPNLYWYRQAAGRGLQLLFYSVGIGQISSEVPQNLSASRPQDRQFILSSKKLLLSDSGFYLCAWTPGTGGRQPQHFGDGTRLSIL.

This clonotype came up a few times. J is TRBJ2-5 and V is TRBV19; D not certain. V lost 3 bases to trimming and J lost 3 bases, with 8 bases between them. This CDR3 spans 13 amino acids. Germline V gene sequence: CDR1 LNHDA, CDR2 SQIVND (reference sequence). The CDR3 reads CASSIVLKETQYF. The CDR3 DNA reads as TGTGCCAGTAGTATTGTCCTGAAAGAGACCCAGTACTTC.

In its sample, this clonotype was seen a few times. The chain links TRBV4-2 to TRBJ2-1; maybe TRBD2 (6 bases). The CDR3 totals 16 residues. The germline CDR1 and CDR2 sequences are LGHNA and YNFKEQ. Trimming removed 2 bases at V and 0 bases at J, with 11 bases between. Written as DNA, the CDR3 is TGTGCCAGCAGCCAACCAGCGGGTCACTCCTACAATGAGCAGTTCTTC. Amino acids: CASSQPAGHSYNEQFF.

This clonotype showed up many times. J is TRBJ2-7 and V is TRBV29-1; 10 nucleotides agree with TRBD2. The J segment lost 4 bases and the V segment lost 5 bases, leaving 8 bases of the junction unmatched. The CDR3 covers 14 residues. CDR1 and CDR2 from the germline V gene are SQVTM and ANQGSEA. CDR3 sequence (DNA): TGCAGCGTTCGATTGGGACTAGCGTTTTACGAGCAGTACTTC. It is translated as CSVRLGLAFYEQYF.

This clonotype was picked up many times. The V and J genes are TRBV5-5 and TRBJ1-1; 7 bases map to TRBD1. The CDR3 is 14 residues long. V shed 4 bases, J shed 11 bases, and the junction held 14 bases outside the gene matches. CDR1 and CDR2 (germline): SGHKS, YYEKEE (reference sequence). As DNA, the CDR3 is TGTGCCAGCAGCCGGGACAGAAGTGGGGGTCGTGCTTTCTTT. It codes for CASSRDRSGGRAFF.